The 5 T cell receptor beta chains reported below all come from one sample, sequenced in a study of blood T cells in healthy people across ages. A J-beta primer mix and a sample-barcoded 5' primer were used in a second PCR of about 6 to 12 cycles. TCRdb reprocessed the 5' RACE reads with MiXCR, giving one entry per CDR3 protein. The sample yields hundreds of thousands of distinct CDR3 sequences, around a quarter seen once. The data also belong to a second study, concerning T cells of mothers and their children.

Sequencing was done on a sample of blood. The receptors here all came from a boy younger than 18 in good health.

This clonotype was counted between two and nine times. The chain combines TRBV12-3 or TRBV12-4 with TRBJ2-1; no clear D. This CDR3 comprises 12 residues. Trimming left V 8 bases short and J 14 bases short, with 19 bases between. The CDR3 nucleotides are TGTGCCAGCGGCAATGAGGCGTCGACAAAGTTCTTC. This encodes CASGNEASTKFF.

The rearrangement joins TRBV12-3 or TRBV12-4 to TRBJ1-1; the D is unclear. V was trimmed by 3 bases and J by 5 bases, leaving 10 bases between them. This CDR3 has 13 residues. The DNA for the CDR3 is TGTGCCAGCAGTTTTCAGGAGGGAACTGAAGCTTTCTTT. Protein product: CASSFQEGTEAFF.

In its sample, this clonotype was seen many times. The V call is TRBV7-9, the J call TRBJ1-4; D unresolved. Between the trimmed V and J ends, which lost 5 bases and 3 bases, there was a span of 7 bases. Germline loops: CDR1 SEHNR, CDR2 FQNEAQ (reference sequence). This CDR3 spans 13 amino acids. CDR3: CASSPGSNEKLFF. The CDR3 nucleotides read TGTGCCAGCAGCCCTGGGTCTAATGAAAAACTGTTTTTT.

This rearrangement joins TRBV5-1 to TRBJ2-3; TRBD1 aligns across 10 bases. The germline CDR1 and CDR2 sequences are SGHRS and YFSETQ. V lost 7 bases and J lost 2; bases outside the gene matches: 4. This CDR3 contains 14 residues. CDR3 amino acids: CASGTGDDTDTQYF. CDR3 sequence (DNA): TGCGCCAGCGGGACAGGGGATGACACAGATACGCAGTATTTT.

This chain joins TRBV12-3 or TRBV12-4 and TRBJ1-2; no clear D gene. Trimming took off 5 bases at V and 6 bases at J, with 10 bases between the two ends. The CDR3 extends over 12 amino acids. CDR3 nucleotides: TGTGCCAGCAGTGGGCGTGGGGATGGCTACACCTTC. Its translation is CASSGRGDGYTF.